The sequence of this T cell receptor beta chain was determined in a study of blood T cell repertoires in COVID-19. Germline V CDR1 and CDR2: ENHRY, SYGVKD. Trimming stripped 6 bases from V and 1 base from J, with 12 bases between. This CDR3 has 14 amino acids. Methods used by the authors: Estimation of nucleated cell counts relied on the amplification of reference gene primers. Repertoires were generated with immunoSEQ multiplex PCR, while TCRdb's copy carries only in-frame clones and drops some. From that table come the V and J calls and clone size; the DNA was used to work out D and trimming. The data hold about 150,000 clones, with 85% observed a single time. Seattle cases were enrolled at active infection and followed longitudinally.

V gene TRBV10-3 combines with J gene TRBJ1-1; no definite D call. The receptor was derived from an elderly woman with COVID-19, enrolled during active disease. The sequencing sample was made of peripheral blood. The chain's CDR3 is CAISRSERNTEAFF. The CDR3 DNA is TGTGCCATCAGCCGGTCGGAGAGGAACACTGAAGCTTTCTTT.